These 26 T cell receptor beta chains share one sample of origin, sequenced in a study of identical twins. Using its own MiXCR run on the 5' RACE reads, TCRdb lists one record per CDR3 protein. The sample consists of some 320,000 distinct CDR3 sequences, roughly an eighth of them appearing once. These records were also assigned to another study, of yellow fever vaccine responses in identical twins.

The sample taken for sequencing was CD8+ T cells sorted from blood. All receptors come from a woman younger than 30 in good health.

With regard to this clonotype: Mismatch with germline at one junction end may stem from a read error. The chain combines TRBV7-9 with TRBJ2-7; D tentatively fits TRBD1 or TRBD2 (5 bases each). The germline gives CDR1 SEHNR, CDR2 FQNEAQ (reference sequence). The CDR3 is made up of 15 amino acids. CDR3 nucleotide sequence: TGTGCCAACAGCCCCCCGGGGCGCGGAAGGGACGAGCAGTACTTC. Its translation is CANSPPGRGRDEQYF.

The chain has TRBV28 and TRBJ2-1; perhaps TRBD2 as D (6 bases). CDR1 MDHEN and CDR2 SYDVKM come from the germline V gene. V lost 3 bases and J 5 bases, leaving 8 bases between the germline ends. This CDR3 is 13 amino acids long. DNA for the CDR3: TGTGCCAGCAGTTTCCCGGGGGACAATGAGCAGTTCTTC. It codes for CASSFPGDNEQFF.

The gene calls are TRBV24-1 and TRBJ2-5; 9 bases align to TRBD2. Germline-derived CDR1 and CDR2 are KGHDR and SFDVKD. The CDR3 totals 16 residues. Germline trimming cut 2 bases from V and 1 base from J; bases unmatched to any gene: 4. This CDR3 reads CATSDWDSGSQETQYF. The CDR3 DNA reads TGTGCCACCAGTGATTGGGATAGCGGGAGCCAAGAGACCCAGTACTTC.

This clonotype occurred many times. The chain combines TRBV12-3 or TRBV12-4 with TRBJ2-4; 11 nucleotides match TRBD1. V was pared by 6 bases and J by 1 base, with 8 bases of the junction left unmatched. This CDR3 has 17 residues. CDR3: CASSPRTGGLAKNIQYF. The CDR3 bases are TGTGCCAGCAGCCCAAGGACAGGGGGCCTGGCCAAAAACATTCAGTACTTC.

This clonotype was observed a few times. The genes are TRBV29-1 and TRBJ2-1, with a possible D match to TRBD2 (6 bases). The germline V gene has CDR1 SQVTM and CDR2 ANQGSEA. The CDR3 loop spans 10 amino acids. Trimming shortened V by 6 bases and J by 10 bases, and 10 bases separated the two germline ends. DNA for the CDR3: TGCAGCGTCCACACTAGCGAGCAGTTCTTC. Its translation is CSVHTSEQFF.

The genes are TRBV21-1 and TRBJ1-2; TRBD1 was called by the table and not checked on the DNA. TRBV21-1 represents a pseudogene. This CDR3 has 15 amino acids. CDR3 sequence: CASSKGAGDNYGYTF. The CDR3 DNA is TGTGCCAGCAGCAAAGGGGCAGGGGATAACTATGGCTACACCTTC.

This clonotype was seen many times. This sequence joins TRBV5-5 and TRBJ2-7, with D hard to call. Looked up from germline, CDR1 is SGHKS and CDR2 is YYEKEE (reference sequence). Trimming cost V 0 bases and J 0 bases, with 7 bases left between them. The CDR3 has 14 amino acids. Here the CDR3 reads CASSLARNSYEQYF. The CDR3 DNA reads TGTGCCAGCAGCTTGGCACGTAACTCCTACGAGCAGTACTTC. Based on the CDR3 plus reference TRBV5-5 and TRBJ2-7, the full variable domain is DAGVTQSPTHLIKTRGQQVTLRCSPISGHKSVSWYQQVLGQGPQFIFQYYEKEERGRGNFPDRFSARQFPNYSSELNVNALLLGDSALYLCASSLARNSYEQYFGPGTRLTVT.

This rearrangement joins TRBV7-2 to TRBJ2-3, with D perhaps being TRBD1 or TRBD2 (5 bases each). The ends were cut back, 5 bases at V and 7 bases at J, with 16 bases in the middle. Looked up from germline, CDR1 is SGHTA and CDR2 is FQGNSA. This CDR3 has 14 amino acids. CDR3 DNA: TGTGCCAGCAGCCCGTGGGGGATGGGCAATACGCAGTATTTT. Protein product: CASSPWGMGNTQYF.

The V and J genes are TRBV4-2 and TRBJ2-7, with a weak D call TRBD2 (6 bases). The CDR3 runs 16 residues. The V end was cut by 1 base, the J end by 0 bases, with 13 bases between. Germline V gene data show CDR1 as LGHNA and CDR2 as YNFKEQ. For the CDR3, the DNA is TGTGCCAGCAGCCAAGGAACGTCAGCGGGCTCCTACGAGCAGTACTTC. This translates into CASSQGTSAGSYEQYF.

Only a few counts were recorded for this clonotype. The chain uses TRBV9 and TRBJ2-7, with D possibly being TRBD1 (5 bases). Germline CDR1 SGDLS, CDR2 YYNGEE. This CDR3 comprises 13 residues. V gave up 4 bases and J gave up 6 bases, with 14 bases separating them. The CDR3 protein is CASSLGASGEQYF. In DNA form, the CDR3 reads TGTGCCAGCAGCCTTGGGGCTAGTGGCGAGCAGTACTTC.

This clonotype was seen only a few times. This chain uses TRBV28 with TRBJ1-1, with D unresolved. CDR1 MDHEN and CDR2 SYDVKM come from the germline V gene. The CDR3 sequence is 15 residues long. The V end was cut by 2 bases, the J end by 0 bases, with 10 bases between. The chain's CDR3 is CASSLMFPMNTEAFF. In DNA, the CDR3 is TGTGCCAGCAGTTTAATGTTTCCCATGAACACTGAAGCTTTCTTT.

This clonotype was counted a few times. The chain is built from TRBV20-1 and TRBJ1-1; D is unresolved. Germline V gene data show CDR1 as DFQATT and CDR2 as SNEGSKA (reference sequence). This CDR3 contains 14 residues. Trimming left V 3 bases short and J 3 bases short, with 14 bases between. Here the CDR3 reads CSASVRGHYTEAFF. In nucleotides, the CDR3 is TGCAGTGCTAGCGTTCGGGGTCATTACACTGAAGCTTTCTTT.

The chain carries TRBV7-9 and TRBJ2-5; 8 bases are a match to TRBD2. This CDR3 spans 17 amino acids. The V gene's germline CDR1 is SEHNR and CDR2 FQNEAQ (reference sequence). V trimming: 5 bases; J trimming: 2 bases; junction bases outside the gene matches: 13. The CDR3 DNA sequence: TGTGCCAGCAGCACTACTAGACTAGCGCATAAACAAGAGACCCAGTACTTC. Residues: CASSTTRLAHKQETQYF.

The V gene is TRBV7-3, the J gene TRBJ1-6; D is uncertain. Germline V lookup: CDR1 SGHTA, CDR2 FQGTGA. V was shortened by 5 bases and J by 7 bases, with 21 bases between the two germline ends. This CDR3 has 17 amino acids. CDR3 region: CASSPEATVGGNSPLHF. The CDR3 nucleotides read TGTGCCAGCAGCCCCGAGGCCACAGTGGGCGGGAATTCACCCCTCCACTTT.

This sequence joins TRBV28 and TRBJ1-5, with D perhaps TRBD1 (5 bases). This CDR3 spans 16 amino acids. In germline, CDR1 is MDHEN, CDR2 SYDVKM. With 3 bases removed from V and 2 bases from J, the gap between germline ends came to 14 bases. The CDR3: CASSFLRGFGNQPQHF. CDR3 DNA sequence: TGTGCCAGCAGTTTCTTGAGGGGTTTTGGCAATCAGCCCCAGCATTTT.

Many counts were recorded for this clonotype. The V gene is TRBV7-3, the J gene TRBJ2-7; D is ambiguous. CDR1 is SGHTA, CDR2 FQGTGA, per germline. V dropped 5 bases and J dropped 0 bases, with 8 bases sitting between them. CDR3 length: 13 residues. CDR3 residues: CASSPGDSYEQYF. CDR3 coding DNA: TGTGCCAGCAGCCCCGGCGACTCCTACGAGCAGTACTTC.

V is TRBV5-1 and J is TRBJ2-1, with TRBD2 matching 7 bases. This CDR3 is 16 amino acids long. Germline values: CDR1 SGHRS, CDR2 YFSETQ. The ends lost 1 base at V and 5 bases at J; junction bases unmatched: 9. CDR3 DNA: TGCGCCAGCAGCTTGTATGGGGGAGGGCTCGACAATGAGCAGTTCTTC. This encodes CASSLYGGGLDNEQFF.

The gene calls are TRBV2 and TRBJ2-7, with a weak D call TRBD2 (6 bases). The CDR3 is 15 amino acids. Germline V gene data show CDR1 as SNHLY and CDR2 as FYNNEI. V lost 2 bases and J 4 bases, leaving 15 bases between the germline ends. In nucleotides, the CDR3 is TGTGCCAGCAGTGAAAGGAGGGCCGCCCCTTACGAGCAGTACGTC. Amino acid sequence: CASSERRAAPYEQYV.

This chain uses TRBV12-3 or TRBV12-4 with TRBJ1-4; TRBD1 matches at 8 bases. The CDR3 is 11 amino acids. Trimming removed 10 bases from V and 10 bases from J; junction bases left unmatched: 5. CDR3 DNA: TGTGCCACTGGGACAGGAGGAAAACTGTTTTTT. This sequence encodes CATGTGGKLFF.

This clonotype came up many times. This chain joins TRBV3-1 and TRBJ2-1; 8 positions agree with TRBD2. The CDR3 spans 16 residues. The V gene's germline CDR1 is LGHDT and CDR2 YNNKEL (reference sequence). V shed 1 base and J 0 bases; nucleotides not matched to a gene: 2. The DNA of the CDR3 is TGTGCCAGCAGCCAAGGTCGGGAGGGCTCCTACAATGAGCAGTTCTTC. Translating gives CASSQGREGSYNEQFF.

At least ten counts were recorded for this clonotype. This rearrangement joins TRBV12-3 or TRBV12-4 to TRBJ2-5; D uncertain. V lost 6 bases and J lost 2, with 7 bases in between. The CDR3 has 12 residues. CDR3 bases: TGTGCCAGCAGGTTTGGTCAAGAGACCCAGTACTTC. Translation gives CASRFGQETQYF.

This chain connects TRBV7-2 to TRBJ2-5; D is possibly TRBD2 (6 bases). Trimming shortened V by 1 base and J by 5 bases, and 14 bases separated the two germline ends. The CDR3 spans 15 residues. CDR1 and CDR2 (germline): SGHTA, FQGNSA. Here the CDR3 DNA reads TGTGCCAGCAGCTTAGTACCTACTGCGGGGGAGACCCAGTACTTC. Translating it yields CASSLVPTAGETQYF.

J is TRBJ2-1 and V is TRBV11-2, with D unresolved. CDR1 and CDR2 from the germline V gene are SGHAT and FQNNGV. The CDR3 runs 11 residues. Trimming took 7 bases from V and 8 from J, leaving 9 bases between them. In nucleotides, the CDR3 is TGTGCCAGCAAAGATGGGTATGAGCAGTTCTTC. Translated: CASKDGYEQFF.

In its sample, this clonotype was seen many times. This chain joins TRBV10-3 and TRBJ2-1; D is perhaps TRBD2 (6 bases). Germline CDR1 ENHRY, CDR2 SYGVKD. V shed 3 bases and J shed 8 bases, with 14 bases lying between them. The CDR3 extends over 14 amino acids. The DNA for the CDR3 is TGTGCCATCAGTGACCCAGGGCCGGGGGATGAGCAGTTCTTC. Translating gives CAISDPGPGDEQFF.

The gene calls are TRBV6-1 and TRBJ1-2; TRBD1 is a possible D gene (5 bases). V shed 6 bases and J shed 6 bases, with 14 bases lying between them. The CDR3 has 13 amino acids. Germline loops: CDR1 MNHNS, CDR2 SASEGT. The CDR3 reads CASRLWGDDGYTF. CDR3 DNA: TGTGCCAGCAGGCTTTGGGGCGATGATGGCTACACCTTC.

The chain has TRBV2 and TRBJ2-7; D remains unclear. V was pared by 3 bases and J by 6 bases, with 12 bases between. Germline V gene sequence: CDR1 SNHLY, CDR2 FYNNEI. The CDR3 totals 13 residues. The CDR3 loop reads CASSDSVLGEQYF. For the CDR3, the DNA is TGTGCCAGCAGTGATTCCGTCCTGGGCGAGCAGTACTTC.